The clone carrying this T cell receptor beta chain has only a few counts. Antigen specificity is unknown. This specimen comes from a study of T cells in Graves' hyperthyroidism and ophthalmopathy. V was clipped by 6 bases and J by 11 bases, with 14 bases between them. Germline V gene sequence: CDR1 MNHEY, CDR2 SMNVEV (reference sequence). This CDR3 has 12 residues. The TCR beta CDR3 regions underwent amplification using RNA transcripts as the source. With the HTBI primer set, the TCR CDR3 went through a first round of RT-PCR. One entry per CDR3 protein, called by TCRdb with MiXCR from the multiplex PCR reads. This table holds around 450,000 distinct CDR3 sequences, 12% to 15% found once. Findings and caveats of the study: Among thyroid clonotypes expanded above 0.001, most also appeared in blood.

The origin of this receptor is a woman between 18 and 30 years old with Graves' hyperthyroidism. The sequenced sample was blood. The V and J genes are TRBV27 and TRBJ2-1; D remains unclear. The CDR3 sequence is CASRDGPSKQFF. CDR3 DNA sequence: TGTGCCAGCAGGGACGGTCCAAGTAAGCAGTTCTTC.